The clone carrying this T cell receptor (beta chain) was picked up a small number of times. Its specificity is not known. Constant-segment primers were used for 5'RACE, and the resulting TCR alpha and TCR beta cDNA libraries carried sample barcodes and UMIs. TCRdb called the 5' RACE reads again in MiXCR, with one record for every CDR3 protein. The table lists over 350,000 distinct CDR3 sequences, 20% to 25% of them singletons. This sample was taken from a study of T-cell memory formation after mild COVID-19. Across the whole study: For the most part, TCR clusters were specific to one donor. Findings and limits, study-wide: CD4+ contracting clones were found mainly in CM and EM, and CD8+ ones in EMRA. For second-wave clones that peaked at day 37, SARS-CoV-2 specificity went unverified.

V lost 6 bases and J 4 bases, leaving 9 bases between the germline ends. In germline, CDR1 is KGHSH, CDR2 LQKENI. The CDR3 totals 13 residues. This TCR came from an adult woman who had mild COVID-19 (a few samples of this study predate the infection). Cell type and time point are not known. Source material: PBMCs or a T cell subset sorted from them (not recorded which). This rearrangement joins TRBV18 to TRBJ2-2; D not certain. For the CDR3, the DNA is TGTGCCAGCTCTTCGGGCCTCACCGGGGAGCTGTTTTTT. It encodes CASSSGLTGELFF.